The clone carrying this T cell receptor beta chain appeared a few times. Its specificity is unknown. Germline loops: CDR1 MNHNY, CDR2 SVGAGI (reference sequence). With 6 bases clipped from V and 1 base from J, the junction kept 4 bases outside the gene matches. The CDR3 spans 15 residues. PCR was performed using 60 Vbeta and 13 Jbeta primers. Using immunoSEQ multiplex PCR, the repertoire was profiled, and TCRdb retains in-frame clones only, with some absent. Here the sample spans 100,000 to 130,000 clones, over 65% being singletons. This sample was taken from a study of cytomegalovirus exposure and HLA in healthy donors. Points from the study as a whole: It was likely that a cluster of highly shared sequence variants was a sequencing artifact. In a later analysis, specific HLA alleles were associated with 15,000 or so TCR beta sequences at a 0.05 false discovery rate.

The chain recombines TRBV6-6 with TRBJ1-5, with 9 bases lining up with TRBD1. The material sequenced was PBMCs. This TCR came from a woman in her 40s in good health and CMV-seropositive. The CDR3 loop is CASSLTGGSNQPQHF. CDR3 DNA: TGTGCCAGCAGCTTGACAGGGGGGAGCAATCAGCCCCAGCATTTT.